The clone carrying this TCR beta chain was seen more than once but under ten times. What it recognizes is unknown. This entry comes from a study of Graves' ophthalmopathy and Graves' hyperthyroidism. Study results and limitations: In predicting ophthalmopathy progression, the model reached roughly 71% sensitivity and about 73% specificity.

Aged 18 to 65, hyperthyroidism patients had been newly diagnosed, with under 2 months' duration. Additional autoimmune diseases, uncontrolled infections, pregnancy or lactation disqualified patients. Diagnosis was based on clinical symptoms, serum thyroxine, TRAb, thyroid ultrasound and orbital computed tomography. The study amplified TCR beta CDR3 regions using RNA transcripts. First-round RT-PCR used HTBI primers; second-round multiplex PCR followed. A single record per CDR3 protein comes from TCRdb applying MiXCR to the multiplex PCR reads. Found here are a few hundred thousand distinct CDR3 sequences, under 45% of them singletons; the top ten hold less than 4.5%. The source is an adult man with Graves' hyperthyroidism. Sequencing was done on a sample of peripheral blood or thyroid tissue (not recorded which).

DNA of the CDR3: TGTGCCAGCAGCCAAGATTTGGAAGCTAGGGGGACCCAGTACTTC. Protein: CASSQDLEARGTQYF. V is TRBV4-2 and J is TRBJ2-5; a weak D match, TRBD1 (5 bases). Germline V gene data show CDR1 as LGHNA and CDR2 as YNFKEQ. The CDR3 runs 15 residues. Trimming stripped 0 bases from V and 7 bases from J, with 15 bases between.